This T cell receptor (beta chain) was sequenced in a study of T cell clonotyping in hematopoietic cell transplantation. Using immunoSEQ multiplex PCR, the repertoire was profiled, and TCRdb retains in-frame clones only, with some absent. This table holds 65,000 to 75,000 clones, 94% found once. Findings of the study overall: Higher Inverse Simpson Index values in graft donor and pretransplant recipient predicted broader posttransplant TCR diversity. Cells were unsorted, so CD4 and CD8 contributions were not separated. At the given depth, recipient repertoires were over 97% de novo clonotypes. Pathologically expanded recipient clonotypes increased progressively from day 30 to day 180 as diversity fell.

This CDR3 has 14 residues. Trimming took 1 base from V and 4 from J; bases not matched to a gene: 5. CDR1 and CDR2 from the germline V gene are SGHRS and YFSETQ. Comment on this clone: Its cognate antigen is unknown.

Sequencing was done on a sample of peripheral blood mononuclear cells. The sequence was obtained from a man in his fifties in good health. Some clones in this sample may be carry-over from other donors' samples. This rearrangement joins TRBV5-1 to TRBJ2-7; 7 nucleotides align to TRBD2. CDR3: CASSLQGGHYEQYF. DNA for the CDR3: TGCGCCAGCAGCTTGCAGGGAGGGCATTACGAGCAGTACTTC.